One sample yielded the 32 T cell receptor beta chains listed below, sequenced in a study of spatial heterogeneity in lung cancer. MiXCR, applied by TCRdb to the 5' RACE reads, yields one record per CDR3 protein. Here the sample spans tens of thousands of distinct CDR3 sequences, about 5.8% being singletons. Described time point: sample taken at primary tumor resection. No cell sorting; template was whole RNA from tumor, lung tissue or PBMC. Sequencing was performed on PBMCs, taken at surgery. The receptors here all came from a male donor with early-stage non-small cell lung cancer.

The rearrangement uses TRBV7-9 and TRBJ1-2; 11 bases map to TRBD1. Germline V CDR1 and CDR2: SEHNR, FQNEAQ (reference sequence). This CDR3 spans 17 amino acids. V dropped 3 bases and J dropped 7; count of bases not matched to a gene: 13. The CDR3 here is CASSFFLGQGAWSGYTF. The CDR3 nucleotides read TGTGCCAGCAGCTTCTTCTTAGGACAGGGGGCATGGAGTGGCTACACCTTC.

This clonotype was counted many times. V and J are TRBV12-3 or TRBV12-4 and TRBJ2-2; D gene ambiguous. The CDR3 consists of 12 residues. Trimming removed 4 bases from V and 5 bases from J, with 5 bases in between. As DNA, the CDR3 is TGTGCCAGCAGTTGGAAAACCGGGGAGCTGTTTTTT. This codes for CASSWKTGELFF.

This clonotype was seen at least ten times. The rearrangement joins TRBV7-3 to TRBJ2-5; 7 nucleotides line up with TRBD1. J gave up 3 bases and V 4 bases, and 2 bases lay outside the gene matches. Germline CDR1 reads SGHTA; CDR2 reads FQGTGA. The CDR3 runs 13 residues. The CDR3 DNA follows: TGTGCCAGCAGCTCTACAGGGGAAGAGACCCAGTACTTC. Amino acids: CASSSTGEETQYF.

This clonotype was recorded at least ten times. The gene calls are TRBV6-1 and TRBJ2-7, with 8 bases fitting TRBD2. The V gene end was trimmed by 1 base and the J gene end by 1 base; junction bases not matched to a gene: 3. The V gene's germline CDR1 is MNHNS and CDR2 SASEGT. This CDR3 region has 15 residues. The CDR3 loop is CASSEEVAGSYEQYF. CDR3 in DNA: TGTGCCAGCAGTGAAGAGGTAGCGGGGTCCTACGAGCAGTACTTC.

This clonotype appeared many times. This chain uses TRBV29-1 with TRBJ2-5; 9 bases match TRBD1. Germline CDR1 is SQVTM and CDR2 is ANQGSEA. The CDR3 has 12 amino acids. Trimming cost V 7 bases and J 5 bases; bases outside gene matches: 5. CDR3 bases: TGCAGCGCGACAGGGGGGAGCGAGACCCAGTACTTC. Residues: CSATGGSETQYF.

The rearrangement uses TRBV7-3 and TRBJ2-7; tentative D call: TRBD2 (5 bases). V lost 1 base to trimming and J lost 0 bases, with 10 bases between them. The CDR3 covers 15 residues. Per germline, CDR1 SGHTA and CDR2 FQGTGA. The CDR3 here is CASSLNGGPSYEQYF. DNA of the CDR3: TGTGCCAGCAGCTTAAACGGCGGGCCCTCCTACGAGCAGTACTTC. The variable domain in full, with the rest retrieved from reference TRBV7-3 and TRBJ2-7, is GAGVSQTPSNKVTEKGKYVELRCDPISGHTALYWYRQSLGQGPEFLIYFQGTGAADDSGLPNDRFFAVRPEGSVSTLKIQRTERGDSAVYLCASSLNGGPSYEQYFGPGTRLTVT.

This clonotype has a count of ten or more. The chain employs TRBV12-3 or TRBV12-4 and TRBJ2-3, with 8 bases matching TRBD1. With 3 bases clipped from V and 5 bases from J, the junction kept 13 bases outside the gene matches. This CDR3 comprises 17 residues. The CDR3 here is CASSFGAGRGQGDTQYF. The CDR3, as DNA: TGTGCCAGCAGTTTCGGTGCTGGCAGGGGGCAAGGAGATACGCAGTATTTT.

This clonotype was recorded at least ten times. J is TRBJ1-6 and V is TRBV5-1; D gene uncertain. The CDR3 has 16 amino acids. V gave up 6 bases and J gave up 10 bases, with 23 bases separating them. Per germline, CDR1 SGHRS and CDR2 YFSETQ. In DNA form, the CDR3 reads TGCGCCAGCACCCTGGAGGGTGGTCAAATTGGGTCACCCCTCCACTTT. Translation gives CASTLEGGQIGSPLHF. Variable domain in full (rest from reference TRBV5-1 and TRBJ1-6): KAGVTQTPRYLIKTRGQQVTLSCSPISGHRSVSWYQQTPGQGLQFLFEYFSETQRNKGNFPGRFSGRQFSNSRSEMNVSTLELGDSALYLCASTLEGGQIGSPLHFGNGTRLTVT.

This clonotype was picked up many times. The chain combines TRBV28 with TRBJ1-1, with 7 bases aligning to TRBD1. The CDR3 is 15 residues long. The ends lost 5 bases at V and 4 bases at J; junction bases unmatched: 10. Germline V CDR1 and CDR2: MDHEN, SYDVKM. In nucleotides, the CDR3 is TGTGCCAGCAGTCCCCGACAGGGCCCGGGCACTGAAGCTTTCTTT. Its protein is CASSPRQGPGTEAFF.

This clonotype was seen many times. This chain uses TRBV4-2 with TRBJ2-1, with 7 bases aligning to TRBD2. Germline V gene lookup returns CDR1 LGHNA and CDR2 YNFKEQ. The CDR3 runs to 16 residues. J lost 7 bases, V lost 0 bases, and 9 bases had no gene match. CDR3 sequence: CASSQDLSLALNEQFF. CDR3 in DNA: TGTGCCAGCAGCCAAGATCTTTCACTAGCGTTAAATGAGCAGTTCTTC.

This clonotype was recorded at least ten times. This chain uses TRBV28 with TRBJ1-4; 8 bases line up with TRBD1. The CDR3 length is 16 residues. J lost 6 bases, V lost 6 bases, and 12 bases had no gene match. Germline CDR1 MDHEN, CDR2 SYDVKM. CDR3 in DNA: TGTGCCAGCAGCCTTACAGGGGGTACCCCCCATGAAAAACTGTTTTTT. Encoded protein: CASSLTGGTPHEKLFF.

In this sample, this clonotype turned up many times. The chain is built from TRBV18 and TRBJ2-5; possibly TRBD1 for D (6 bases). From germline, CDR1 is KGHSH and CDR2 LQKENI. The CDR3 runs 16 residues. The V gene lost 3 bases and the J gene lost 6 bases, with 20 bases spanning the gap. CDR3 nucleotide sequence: TGTGCCAGCTCACCGGCCCTTGGACAGCCGGGGAAGACCCAGTACTTC. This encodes CASSPALGQPGKTQYF.

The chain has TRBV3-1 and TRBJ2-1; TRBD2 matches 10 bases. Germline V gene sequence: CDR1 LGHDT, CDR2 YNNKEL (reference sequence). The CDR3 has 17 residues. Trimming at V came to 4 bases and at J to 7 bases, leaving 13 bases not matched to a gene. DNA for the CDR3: TGTGCCAGCAGCCGGCCCCTAGCGGGAGACTTCGGGAATGAGCAGTTCTTC. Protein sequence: CASSRPLAGDFGNEQFF.

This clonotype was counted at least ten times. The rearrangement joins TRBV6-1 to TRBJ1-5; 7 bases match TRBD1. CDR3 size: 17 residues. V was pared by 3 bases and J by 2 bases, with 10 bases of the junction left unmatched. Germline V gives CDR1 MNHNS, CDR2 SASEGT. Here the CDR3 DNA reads TGTGCCAGCAGTGACGGGGCAGGGGGAATGGGCAATCAGCCCCAGCATTTT. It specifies CASSDGAGGMGNQPQHF.

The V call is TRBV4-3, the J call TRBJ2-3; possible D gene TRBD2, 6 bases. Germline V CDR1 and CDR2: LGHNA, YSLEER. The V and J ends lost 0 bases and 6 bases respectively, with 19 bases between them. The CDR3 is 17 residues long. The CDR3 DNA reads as TGCGCCAGCAGCCAAGATTCGGCTAGCGCCCAGTGGGATACGCAGTATTTT. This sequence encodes CASSQDSASAQWDTQYF.

CDR3 coding DNA: TGTGCCAGTAGTAGGGGACTAGCGGGACTTGCTAGCTCCTACAATGAGCAGTTCTTC. Translated, it gives CASSRGLAGLASSYNEQFF. The gene calls are TRBV19 and TRBJ2-1, with 13 bases fitting TRBD2. CDR1 and CDR2 (germline): LNHDA, SQIVND (reference sequence). The junction had 9 bases not matched to a gene; V was cut back by 4 bases and J by 0 bases. The CDR3 runs 19 residues. Drawing the rest from reference TRBV19 and TRBJ2-1, the complete variable domain is DGGITQSPKYLFRKEGQNVTLSCEQNLNHDAMYWYRQDPGQGLRLIYYSQIVNDFQKGDIAEGYSVSREKKESFPLTVTSAQKNPTAFYLCASSRGLAGLASSYNEQFFGPGTRLTVL.

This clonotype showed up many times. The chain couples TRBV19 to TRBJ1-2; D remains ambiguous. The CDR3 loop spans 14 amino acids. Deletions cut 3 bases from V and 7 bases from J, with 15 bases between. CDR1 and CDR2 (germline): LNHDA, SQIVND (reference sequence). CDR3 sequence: CASSMVLQQPGYTF. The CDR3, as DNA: TGTGCCAGTAGTATGGTTTTACAGCAGCCTGGCTACACCTTC.

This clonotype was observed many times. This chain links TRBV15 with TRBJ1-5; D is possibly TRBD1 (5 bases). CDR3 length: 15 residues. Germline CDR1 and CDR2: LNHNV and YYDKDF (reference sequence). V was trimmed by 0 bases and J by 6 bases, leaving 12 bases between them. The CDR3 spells CATSREGRDSQPQHF. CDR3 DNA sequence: TGTGCCACCAGCAGAGAGGGCAGGGATAGTCAGCCCCAGCATTTT.

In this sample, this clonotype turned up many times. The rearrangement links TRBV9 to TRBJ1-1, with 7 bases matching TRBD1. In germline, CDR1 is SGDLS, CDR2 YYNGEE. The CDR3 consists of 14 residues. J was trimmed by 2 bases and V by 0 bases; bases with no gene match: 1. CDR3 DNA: TGTGCCAGCAGCGTAGGGGACAGAAACACTGAAGCTTTCTTT. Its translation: CASSVGDRNTEAFF.

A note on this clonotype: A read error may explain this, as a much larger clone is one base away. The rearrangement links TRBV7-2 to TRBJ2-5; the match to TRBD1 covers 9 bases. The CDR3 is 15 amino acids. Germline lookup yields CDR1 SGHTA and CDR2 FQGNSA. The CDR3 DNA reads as TGTGCCAGAAGCTCCTACAGGGGGCTGGGGGAGACCCAGTACTTC. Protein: CARSSYRGLGETQYF.

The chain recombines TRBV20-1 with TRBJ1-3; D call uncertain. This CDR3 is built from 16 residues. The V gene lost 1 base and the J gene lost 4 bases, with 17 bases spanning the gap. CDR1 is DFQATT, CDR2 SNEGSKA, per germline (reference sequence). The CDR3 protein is CSARARGGGPGNTIYF. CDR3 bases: TGCAGTGCTAGAGCCCGAGGAGGAGGACCCGGAAACACCATATATTTT.

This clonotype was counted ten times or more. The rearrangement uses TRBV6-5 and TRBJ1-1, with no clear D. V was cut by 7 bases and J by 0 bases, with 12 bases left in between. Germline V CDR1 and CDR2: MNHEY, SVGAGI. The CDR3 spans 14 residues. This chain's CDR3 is CASKIRGVNTEAFF. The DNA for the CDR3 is TGTGCCAGCAAAATACGGGGAGTGAACACTGAAGCTTTCTTT.

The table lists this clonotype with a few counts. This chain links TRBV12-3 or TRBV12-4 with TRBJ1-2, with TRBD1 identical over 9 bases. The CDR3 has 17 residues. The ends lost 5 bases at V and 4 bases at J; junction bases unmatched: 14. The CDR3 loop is CASSVYRGRSSGYGYTF. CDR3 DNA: TGTGCCAGCAGTGTGTACAGGGGGCGCAGTTCAGGCTATGGCTACACCTTC.

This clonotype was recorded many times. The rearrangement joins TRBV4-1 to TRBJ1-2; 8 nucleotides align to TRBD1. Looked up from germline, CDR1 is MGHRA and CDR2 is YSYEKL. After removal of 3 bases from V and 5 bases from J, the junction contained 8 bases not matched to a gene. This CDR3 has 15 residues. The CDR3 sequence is CASSHLDRDQYGYTF. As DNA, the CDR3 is TGCGCCAGCAGCCACCTGGACAGGGATCAATATGGCTACACCTTC.

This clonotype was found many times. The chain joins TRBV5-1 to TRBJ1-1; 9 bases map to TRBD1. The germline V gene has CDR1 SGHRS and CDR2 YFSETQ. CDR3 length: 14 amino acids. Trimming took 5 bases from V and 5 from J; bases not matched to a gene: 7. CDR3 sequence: CASSWGQGGTEAFF. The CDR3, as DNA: TGCGCCAGCAGTTGGGGACAGGGAGGAACTGAAGCTTTCTTT. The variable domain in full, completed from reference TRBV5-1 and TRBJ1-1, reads KAGVTQTPRYLIKTRGQQVTLSCSPISGHRSVSWYQQTPGQGLQFLFEYFSETQRNKGNFPGRFSGRQFSNSRSEMNVSTLELGDSALYLCASSWGQGGTEAFFGQGTRLTVV.

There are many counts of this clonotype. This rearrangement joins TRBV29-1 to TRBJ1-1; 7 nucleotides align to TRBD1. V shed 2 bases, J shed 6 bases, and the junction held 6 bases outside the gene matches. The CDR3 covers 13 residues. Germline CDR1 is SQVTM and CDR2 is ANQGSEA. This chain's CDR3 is CSVEFHRGPEAFF. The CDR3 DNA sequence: TGCAGCGTTGAATTCCACAGGGGTCCTGAAGCTTTCTTT.

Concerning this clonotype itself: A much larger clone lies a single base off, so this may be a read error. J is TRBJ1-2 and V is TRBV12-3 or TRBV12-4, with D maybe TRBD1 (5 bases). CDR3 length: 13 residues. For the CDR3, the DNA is TGTGGCAGCAACTGGGGACCTAACTATGGCTACACCTTC. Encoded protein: CGSNWGPNYGYTF.

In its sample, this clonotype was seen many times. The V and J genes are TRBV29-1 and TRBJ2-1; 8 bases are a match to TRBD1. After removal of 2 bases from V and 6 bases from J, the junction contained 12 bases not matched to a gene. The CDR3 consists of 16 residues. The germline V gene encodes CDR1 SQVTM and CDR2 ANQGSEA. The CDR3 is CSVETPLQGAVNEQFF. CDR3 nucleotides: TGCAGCGTTGAAACTCCCCTGCAGGGGGCCGTCAATGAGCAGTTCTTC.

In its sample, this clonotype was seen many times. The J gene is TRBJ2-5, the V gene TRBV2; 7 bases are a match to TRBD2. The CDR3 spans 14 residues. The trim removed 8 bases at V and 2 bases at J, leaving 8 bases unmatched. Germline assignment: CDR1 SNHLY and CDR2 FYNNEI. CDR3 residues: CASQPSAGQETQYF. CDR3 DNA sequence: TGTGCCAGCCAGCCTTCAGCGGGACAAGAGACCCAGTACTTC. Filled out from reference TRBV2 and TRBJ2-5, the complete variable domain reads EPEVTQTPSHQVTQMGQEVILRCVPISNHLYFYWYRQILGQKVEFLVSFYNNEISEKSEIFDDQFSVERPDGSNFTLKIRSTKLEDSAMYFCASQPSAGQETQYFGPGTRLLVL.

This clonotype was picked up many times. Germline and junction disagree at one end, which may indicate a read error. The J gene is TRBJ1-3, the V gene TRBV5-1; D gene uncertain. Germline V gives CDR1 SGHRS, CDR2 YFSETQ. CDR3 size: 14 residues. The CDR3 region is CASRYQSSENTIYF. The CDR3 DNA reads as TGCGCCAGCAGATATCAGAGCTCTGAAAACACCATATATTTT.

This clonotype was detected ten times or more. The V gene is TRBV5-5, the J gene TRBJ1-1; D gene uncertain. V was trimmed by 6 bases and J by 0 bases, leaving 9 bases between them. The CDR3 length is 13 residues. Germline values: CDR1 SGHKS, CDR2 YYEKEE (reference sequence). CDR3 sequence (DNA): TGTGCCAGCAAAGCCGAGGTGAACACTGAAGCTTTCTTT. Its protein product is CASKAEVNTEAFF.

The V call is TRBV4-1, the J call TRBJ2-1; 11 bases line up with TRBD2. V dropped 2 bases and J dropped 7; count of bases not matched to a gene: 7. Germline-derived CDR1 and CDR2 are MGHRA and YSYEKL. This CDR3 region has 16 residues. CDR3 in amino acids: CASSQRLAGRYNEQFF. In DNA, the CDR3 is TGCGCCAGCAGCCAAAGACTAGCGGGACGGTATAATGAGCAGTTCTTC.